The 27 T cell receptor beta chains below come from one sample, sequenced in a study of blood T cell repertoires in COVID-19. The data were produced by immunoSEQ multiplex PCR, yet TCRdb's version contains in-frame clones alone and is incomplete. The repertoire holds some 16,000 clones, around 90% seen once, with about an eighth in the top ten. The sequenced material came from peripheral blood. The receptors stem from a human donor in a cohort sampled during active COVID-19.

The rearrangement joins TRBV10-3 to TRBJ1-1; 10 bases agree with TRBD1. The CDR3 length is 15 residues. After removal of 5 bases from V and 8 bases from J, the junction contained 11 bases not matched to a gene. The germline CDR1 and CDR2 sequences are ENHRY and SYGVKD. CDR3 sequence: CAISHSSGQGPEAFF. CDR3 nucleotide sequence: TGTGCCATCAGTCATTCCTCGGGACAGGGGCCCGAAGCTTTCTTT.

CDR3 in amino acids: CASSQESAPTHEQYF. The CDR3 nucleotides read TGCGCCAGCAGCCAAGAGTCTGCGCCCACCCACGAGCAGTACTTC. The chain uses TRBV4-1 and TRBJ2-7; no firm D call. This CDR3 spans 15 amino acids. The V gene's germline CDR1 is MGHRA and CDR2 YSYEKL. V was clipped by 0 bases and J by 5 bases, with 14 bases between them.

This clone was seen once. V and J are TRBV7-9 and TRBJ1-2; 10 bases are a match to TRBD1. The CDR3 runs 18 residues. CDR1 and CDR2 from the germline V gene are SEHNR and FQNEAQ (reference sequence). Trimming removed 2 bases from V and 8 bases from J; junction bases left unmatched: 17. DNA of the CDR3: TGTGCCAGCAGCTTAATAGTGGGGACAGGGGAACCCCGGGAAGGCTACACCTTC. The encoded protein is CASSLIVGTGEPREGYTF.

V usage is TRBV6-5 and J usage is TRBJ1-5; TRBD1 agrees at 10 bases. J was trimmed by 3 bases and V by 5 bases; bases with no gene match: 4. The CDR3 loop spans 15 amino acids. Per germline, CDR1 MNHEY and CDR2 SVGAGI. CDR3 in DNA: TGTGCCAGCAGTAGGGACAGGGGACTCAATCAGCCCCAGCATTTT. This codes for CASSRDRGLNQPQHF.

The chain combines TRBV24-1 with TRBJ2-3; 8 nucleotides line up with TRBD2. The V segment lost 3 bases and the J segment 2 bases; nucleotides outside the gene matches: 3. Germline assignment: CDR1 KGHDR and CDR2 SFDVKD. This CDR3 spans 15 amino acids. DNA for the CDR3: TGTGCCACCAGTGATGAGCGGGGGCCCACAGATACGCAGTATTTT. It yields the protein CATSDERGPTDTQYF.

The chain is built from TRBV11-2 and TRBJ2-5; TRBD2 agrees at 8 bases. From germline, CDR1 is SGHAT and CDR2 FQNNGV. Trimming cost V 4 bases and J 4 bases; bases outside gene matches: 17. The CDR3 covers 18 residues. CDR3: CASSYFSGETGGGETQYF. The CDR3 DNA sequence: TGTGCCAGCAGCTACTTTAGCGGGGAAACCGGGGGAGGAGAGACCCAGTACTTC.

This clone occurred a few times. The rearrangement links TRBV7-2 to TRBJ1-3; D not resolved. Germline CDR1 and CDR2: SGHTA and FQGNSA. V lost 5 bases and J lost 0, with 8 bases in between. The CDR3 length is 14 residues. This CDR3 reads CASSLDSSGNTIYF. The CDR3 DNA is TGTGCCAGCAGCCTAGATAGCTCTGGAAACACCATATATTTT.

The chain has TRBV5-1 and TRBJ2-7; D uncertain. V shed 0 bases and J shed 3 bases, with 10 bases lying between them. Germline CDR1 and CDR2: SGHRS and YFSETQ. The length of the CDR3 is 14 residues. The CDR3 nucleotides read TGCGCCAGCAGCTTGGAACAGTCTAACTACGAGCAGTACTTC. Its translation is CASSLEQSNYEQYF.

CDR3 loop: CASSLGLIYEQYF. DNA of the CDR3: TGTGCCAGCAGCCTGGGACTGATCTACGAGCAGTACTTC. The chain links TRBV7-2 to TRBJ2-7; TRBD2 is a possible D gene (6 bases). CDR1 and CDR2 (germline): SGHTA, FQGNSA. The CDR3 has 13 residues. Deletions cut 5 bases from V and 3 bases from J, with 11 bases between.

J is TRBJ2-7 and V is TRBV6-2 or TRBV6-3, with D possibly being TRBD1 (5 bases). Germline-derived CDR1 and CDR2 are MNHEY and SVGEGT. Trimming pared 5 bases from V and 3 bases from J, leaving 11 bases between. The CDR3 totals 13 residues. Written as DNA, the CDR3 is TGTGCCAGCAGTCCACAGGTACTCTACGAGCAGTACTTC. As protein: CASSPQVLYEQYF.

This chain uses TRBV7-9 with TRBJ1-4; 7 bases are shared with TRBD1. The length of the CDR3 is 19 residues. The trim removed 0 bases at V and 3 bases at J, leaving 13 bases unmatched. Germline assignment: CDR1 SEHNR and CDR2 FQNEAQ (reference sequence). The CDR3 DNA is TGTGCCAGCAGCTTAGCCCCTAGCCCGACAGGGACGGCTAATGAAAAACTGTTTTTT. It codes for CASSLAPSPTGTANEKLFF.

The CDR3 region has the DNA TGTGCCTGGGAGGTACAGGGTGTGGAGCCCCAGCATTTT. The encoded protein is CAWEVQGVEPQHF. V is TRBV30 and J is TRBJ1-5; a possible D gene is TRBD1 (6 bases). Germline assignment: CDR1 GTSNPN and CDR2 SVGIG (reference sequence). Deletions cut 5 bases from V and 8 bases from J, with 16 bases between. The CDR3 has 13 residues. The variable domain in full, completed from reference TRBV30 and TRBJ1-5, reads SQTIHQWPATLVQPVGSPLSLECTVEGTSNPNLYWYRQAAGRGLQLLFYSVGIGQISSEVPQNLSASRPQDRQFILSSKKLLLSDSGFYLCAWEVQGVEPQHFGDGTRLSIL.

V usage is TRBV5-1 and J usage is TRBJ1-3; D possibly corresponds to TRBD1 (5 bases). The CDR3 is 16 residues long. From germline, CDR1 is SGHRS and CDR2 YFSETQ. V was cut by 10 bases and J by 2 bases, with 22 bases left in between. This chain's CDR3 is CAYSGAGPGAGNTIYF. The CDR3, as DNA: TGCGCCTACAGCGGCGCAGGACCGGGGGCTGGAAACACCATATATTTT.

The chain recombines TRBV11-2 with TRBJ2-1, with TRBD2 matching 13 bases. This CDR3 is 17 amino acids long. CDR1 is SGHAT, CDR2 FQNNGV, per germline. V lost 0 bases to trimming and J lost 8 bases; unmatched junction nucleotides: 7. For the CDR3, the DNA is TGTGCCAGCAGCTTAGATCGTGGACTAGCGGGGGAAGATGAGCAGTTCTTC. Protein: CASSLDRGLAGEDEQFF.

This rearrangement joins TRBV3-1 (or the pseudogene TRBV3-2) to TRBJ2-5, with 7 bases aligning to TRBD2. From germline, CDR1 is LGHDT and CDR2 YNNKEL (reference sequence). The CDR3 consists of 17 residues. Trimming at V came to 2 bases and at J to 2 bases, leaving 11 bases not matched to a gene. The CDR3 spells CASSQSFGAGEQETQYF. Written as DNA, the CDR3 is TGTGCCAGCAGCCAAAGTTTTGGGGCGGGAGAACAAGAGACCCAGTACTTC.

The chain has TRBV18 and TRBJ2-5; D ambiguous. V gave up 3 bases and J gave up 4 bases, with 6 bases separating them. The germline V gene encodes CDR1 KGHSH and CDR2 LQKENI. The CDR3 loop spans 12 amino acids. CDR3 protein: CASSPYSETQYF. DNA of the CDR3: TGTGCCAGCTCACCCTATTCAGAGACCCAGTACTTC.

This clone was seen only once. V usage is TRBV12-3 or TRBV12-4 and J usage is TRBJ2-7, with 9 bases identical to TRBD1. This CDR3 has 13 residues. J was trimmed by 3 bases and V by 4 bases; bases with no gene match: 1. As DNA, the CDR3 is TGTGCCAGCAGTTACAGGGGGCGCTACGAGCAGTACTTC. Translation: CASSYRGRYEQYF.

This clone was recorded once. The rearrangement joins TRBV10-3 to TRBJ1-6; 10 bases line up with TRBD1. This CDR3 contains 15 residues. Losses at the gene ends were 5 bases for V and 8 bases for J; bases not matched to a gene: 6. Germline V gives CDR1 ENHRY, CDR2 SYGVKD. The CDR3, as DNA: TGTGCCATCAGTTTCGGACAGGGGGAAGATTCACCCCTCCACTTT. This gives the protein CAISFGQGEDSPLHF.

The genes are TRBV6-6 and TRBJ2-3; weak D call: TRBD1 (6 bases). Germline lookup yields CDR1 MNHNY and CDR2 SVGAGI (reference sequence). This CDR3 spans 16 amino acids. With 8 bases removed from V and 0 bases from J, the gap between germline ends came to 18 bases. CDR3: CASGSLGTGSTDTQYF. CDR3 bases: TGTGCCAGCGGTAGCCTCGGTACAGGGAGCACAGATACGCAGTATTTT.

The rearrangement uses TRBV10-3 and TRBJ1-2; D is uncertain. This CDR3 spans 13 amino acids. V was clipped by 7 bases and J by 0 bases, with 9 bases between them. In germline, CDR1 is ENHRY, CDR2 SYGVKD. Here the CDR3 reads CAITRSANYGYTF. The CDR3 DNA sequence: TGTGCCATCACGCGAAGCGCTAACTATGGCTACACCTTC.

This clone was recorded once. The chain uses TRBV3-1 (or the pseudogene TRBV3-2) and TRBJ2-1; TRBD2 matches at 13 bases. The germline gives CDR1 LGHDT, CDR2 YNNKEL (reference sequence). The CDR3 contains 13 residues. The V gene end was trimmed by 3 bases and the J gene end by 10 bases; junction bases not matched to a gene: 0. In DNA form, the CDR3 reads TGTGCCAGCAGCCAGACTAGCGGGGGGGAGCAGTTCTTC. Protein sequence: CASSQTSGGEQFF.

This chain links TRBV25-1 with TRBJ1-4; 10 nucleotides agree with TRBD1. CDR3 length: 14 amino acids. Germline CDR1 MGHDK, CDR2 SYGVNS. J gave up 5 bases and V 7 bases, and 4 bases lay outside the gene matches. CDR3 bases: TGTGCCAGCAATTTGGGACAGGGGAATGAAAAACTGTTTTTT. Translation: CASNLGQGNEKLFF. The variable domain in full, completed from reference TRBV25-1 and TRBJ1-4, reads EADIYQTPRYLVIGTGKKITLECSQTMGHDKMYWYQQDPGMELHLIHYSYGVNSTEKGDLSSESTVSRIRTEHFPLTLESARPSHTSQYLCASNLGQGNEKLFFGSGTQLSVL.

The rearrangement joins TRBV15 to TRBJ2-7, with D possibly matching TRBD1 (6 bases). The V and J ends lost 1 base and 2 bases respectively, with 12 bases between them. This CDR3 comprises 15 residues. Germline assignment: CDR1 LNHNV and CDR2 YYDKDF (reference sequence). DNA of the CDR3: TGTGCCACCAGCAGAGGGATCAGGGGTGCCTACGAGCAGTACTTC. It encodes CATSRGIRGAYEQYF.

CDR3 nucleotide sequence: TGTGCCAGCAGTGAATTCATAGGGGGCGTATCTGAAGCTTTCTTT. It specifies CASSEFIGGVSEAFF. The chain couples TRBV6-1 to TRBJ1-1; 7 bases fit TRBD1. V gave up 2 bases and J gave up 6 bases; unmatched junction bases: 9. This CDR3 has 15 amino acids. Germline CDR1 is MNHNS and CDR2 is SASEGT.

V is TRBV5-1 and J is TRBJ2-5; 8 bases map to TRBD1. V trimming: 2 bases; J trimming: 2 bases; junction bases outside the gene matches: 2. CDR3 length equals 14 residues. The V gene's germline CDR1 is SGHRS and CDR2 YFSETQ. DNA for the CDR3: TGCGCCAGCAGCTTCGGACAGGGTCAAGAGACCCAGTACTTC. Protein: CASSFGQGQETQYF.

The CDR3 is CASTWGGGNQPQHF. CDR3 sequence (DNA): TGTGCCAGCACTTGGGGAGGGGGCAATCAGCCCCAGCATTTT. The V and J genes are TRBV28 and TRBJ1-5, with a weak D call TRBD1 (5 bases). The CDR3 runs 14 residues. CDR1 is MDHEN, CDR2 SYDVKM, per germline. V was cut by 7 bases and J by 2 bases, with 12 bases left in between.

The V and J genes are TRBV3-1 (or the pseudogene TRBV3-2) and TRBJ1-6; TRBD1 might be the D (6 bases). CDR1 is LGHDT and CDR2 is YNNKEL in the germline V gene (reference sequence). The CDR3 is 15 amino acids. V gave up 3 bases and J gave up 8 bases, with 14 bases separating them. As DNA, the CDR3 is TGTGCCAGCAGCCAGTTTCCAGGGGACGATTCACCCCTCCACTTT. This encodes CASSQFPGDDSPLHF.